What follows are 23 T cell receptor beta chains derived from one specimen sequenced in a study of blood T cell repertoires in COVID-19. Data came from immunoSEQ multiplex PCR; TCRdb stores just in-frame clones and leaves some out. The data contain about 210,000 clones, about 90% of them singletons. Sequencing was carried out using peripheral blood. These receptors were collected from a man between 18 and 29 years old with active or convalescent COVID-19.

V is TRBV15 and J is TRBJ1-3, with D perhaps TRBD1 (5 bases). Per germline, CDR1 LNHNV and CDR2 YYDKDF (reference sequence). The CDR3 spans 13 residues. Trimming took 8 bases from V and 3 from J, leaving 11 bases between them. The CDR3, as DNA: TGTGCCACCGGCGGGACGTATGGAAACACCATATATTTT. It specifies CATGGTYGNTIYF.

This chain uses TRBV19 with TRBJ2-1; 7 bases align to TRBD1. With 5 bases clipped from V and 13 bases from J, the junction kept 5 bases outside the gene matches. This CDR3 region has 11 residues. Per germline, CDR1 LNHDA and CDR2 SQIVND (reference sequence). The CDR3 is CASSDRVDQFF. The CDR3 coding sequence is TGTGCCAGTAGTGACAGGGTAGATCAGTTCTTC.

At least ten counts were recorded for this clone. V gene TRBV6-5 combines with J gene TRBJ1-5; D unresolved. The CDR3 is 14 amino acids. V was cut by 6 bases and J by 2 bases, with 11 bases left in between. The germline CDR1 and CDR2 sequences are MNHEY and SVGAGI. CDR3 region: CASRVGSGNQPQHF. The CDR3 DNA reads as TGTGCCAGCAGGGTAGGCAGCGGCAATCAGCCCCAGCATTTT.

The rearrangement uses TRBV25-1 and TRBJ2-7; TRBD2 agrees at 9 bases. The CDR3 is 15 amino acids. Germline trimming cut 8 bases from V and 5 bases from J; bases unmatched to any gene: 13. Looked up from germline, CDR1 is MGHDK and CDR2 is SYGVNS. The CDR3 reads CASGAYSGSGNEQYF. In DNA, the CDR3 is TGTGCCAGCGGAGCTTATAGCGGGAGTGGGAACGAGCAGTACTTC.

The J gene is TRBJ2-3, the V gene TRBV23-1; TRBD2 might be the D (6 bases). TRBV23-1 is placed among ORFs of uncertain function. The CDR3 contains 17 residues. Trimming stripped 4 bases from V and 3 bases from J, with 20 bases between. The CDR3 region is CASSLFRSRRETDTQYF. CDR3 bases: TGCGCCAGCAGTCTTTTCAGGTCAAGGAGGGAAACAGATACGCAGTATTTT.

The gene calls are TRBV19 and TRBJ1-2; D is perhaps TRBD1 (6 bases). This CDR3 contains 15 residues. Trimming left V 7 bases short and J 3 bases short, with 18 bases between. The germline V gene has CDR1 LNHDA and CDR2 SQIVND (reference sequence). The CDR3 DNA follows: TGTGCCAGTACCAGACCAGGGGAATTTGACTATGGCTACACCTTC. It encodes CASTRPGEFDYGYTF.

This clone came up once. This chain connects TRBV4-3 to TRBJ1-6, with D possibly TRBD1 on 5 matching bases. The CDR3 is made up of 15 amino acids. Germline V CDR1 and CDR2: LGHNA, YSLEER. V lost 0 bases and J lost 9, with 12 bases in between. This CDR3 is CASSQDRGSRSPLHF. Written as DNA, the CDR3 is TGCGCCAGCAGCCAAGATCGGGGGAGTCGTTCACCCCTCCACTTT.

The genes are TRBV6-4 and TRBJ1-1; 8 positions agree with TRBD1. This CDR3 is built from 14 residues. The germline CDR1 and CDR2 sequences are MRHNA and SNTAGT. V was clipped by 6 bases and J by 1 base; unmatched bases: 4. The CDR3: CASRPGQANTEAFF. CDR3 in DNA: TGTGCCAGCAGGCCGGGACAGGCGAACACTGAAGCTTTCTTT.

The gene calls are TRBV3-1 (or the pseudogene TRBV3-2) and TRBJ2-1; 9 nucleotides line up with TRBD2. V was clipped by 4 bases and J by 7 bases; unmatched bases: 14. This CDR3 comprises 17 residues. Germline assignment: CDR1 LGHDT and CDR2 YNNKEL (reference sequence). The CDR3 nucleotides read TGTGCCAGCAGCCCAAACCGTGCGGGGGGGGCATATAATGAGCAGTTCTTC. As protein: CASSPNRAGGAYNEQFF.

The chain carries TRBV29-1 and TRBJ2-2; D is unclear. V shed 4 bases and J shed 5 bases, with 5 bases lying between them. There are 11 residues in the CDR3. Per germline, CDR1 SQVTM and CDR2 ANQGSEA. The CDR3 coding sequence is TGCAGCGTTGGAGGTACCGGGGAGCTGTTTTTT. Translation: CSVGGTGELFF.

This clone was seen only a few times. J is TRBJ1-1 and V is TRBV13, with D perhaps matching TRBD1 (6 bases). This CDR3 has 14 residues. V was shortened by 0 bases and J by 1 base, with 6 bases between the two germline ends. Germline V gene lookup returns CDR1 PRHDT and CDR2 FYEKMQ (reference sequence). As DNA, the CDR3 is TGTGCCAGCAGCTTAGGGGACAGGAACACTGAAGCTTTCTTT. Translating it yields CASSLGDRNTEAFF.

This clone was observed a few times. The chain is built from TRBV20-1 and TRBJ1-2, with no clear D. CDR1 DFQATT and CDR2 SNEGSKA come from the germline V gene (reference sequence). The CDR3 covers 11 residues. CDR3 residues: CRHPANYGYTF. CDR3 nucleotide sequence: TGCAGACACCCAGCGAACTATGGCTACACCTTC.

This clone showed up just once. The chain has TRBV4-1 and TRBJ2-7, with 10 bases lining up with TRBD1. Germline V gene sequence: CDR1 MGHRA, CDR2 YSYEKL. J gave up 7 bases and V 2 bases, and 11 bases lay outside the gene matches. The CDR3 covers 16 residues. The CDR3 loop is CASSQFLRTGGKEQYF. The DNA for the CDR3 is TGCGCCAGCAGCCAATTCTTAAGGACAGGGGGTAAAGAGCAGTACTTC.

The chain employs TRBV18 and TRBJ2-7; D remains unclear. Germline CDR1 reads KGHSH; CDR2 reads LQKENI. V gave up 2 bases and J gave up 3 bases, with 8 bases separating them. The CDR3 runs to 13 residues. CDR3 region: CASSPDRDYEQYF. The DNA of the CDR3 is TGTGCCAGCTCACCAGATAGAGACTACGAGCAGTACTTC.

This chain joins TRBV5-1 and TRBJ2-3; 7 nucleotides align to TRBD2. The CDR3 sequence is 14 residues long. Germline lookup yields CDR1 SGHRS and CDR2 YFSETQ. Losses at the gene ends were 6 bases for V and 3 bases for J; bases not matched to a gene: 7. Here the CDR3 reads CASTQGGRTDTQYF. CDR3 nucleotides: TGCGCCAGCACCCAGGGAGGGCGGACAGATACGCAGTATTTT.

The chain carries TRBV19 and TRBJ2-7, with 7 bases aligning to TRBD1. The CDR3 runs 14 residues. Trimming at V came to 5 bases and at J to 4 bases, leaving 8 bases not matched to a gene. The germline V gene encodes CDR1 LNHDA and CDR2 SQIVND (reference sequence). The DNA of the CDR3 is TGTGCCAGTAGTTCCCGGGACAGCATTTACGAGCAGTACTTC. Encoded protein: CASSSRDSIYEQYF.

V and J are TRBV5-1 and TRBJ1-1; tentatively, D is TRBD1 (6 bases). V lost 4 bases to trimming and J lost 4 bases, with 20 bases between them. This CDR3 is built from 16 residues. Per the germline V gene, CDR1 is SGHRS and CDR2 is YFSETQ. In DNA form, the CDR3 reads TGCGCCAGCAGCCTGGGACACTCGACGGCGGGCACTGAAGCTTTCTTT. It yields the protein CASSLGHSTAGTEAFF.

This clone was detected only once. The rearrangement uses TRBV11-2 and TRBJ2-1, with 8 bases matching TRBD2. The CDR3 is made up of 18 amino acids. The trim removed 5 bases at V and 1 base at J, leaving 13 bases unmatched. The germline gives CDR1 SGHAT, CDR2 FQNNGV. The CDR3 DNA reads TGTGCCAGCAGCCCTGGGTCGGGGGGGCGAGCGTCCTACAATGAGCAGTTCTTC. Translated: CASSPGSGGRASYNEQFF.

V is TRBV10-3 and J is TRBJ1-1, with D unclear. The CDR3 has 13 residues. V was cut by 7 bases and J by 3 bases, with 12 bases left in between. The germline CDR1 and CDR2 sequences are ENHRY and SYGVKD. CDR3 sequence: CAITLTWDTEAFF. The CDR3 coding sequence is TGTGCCATCACCCTGACATGGGACACTGAAGCTTTCTTT.

The rearrangement links TRBV7-2 to TRBJ2-1; 14 bases match TRBD2. The germline V gene encodes CDR1 SGHTA and CDR2 FQGNSA. The length of the CDR3 is 15 residues. The junction had 2 bases not matched to a gene; V was cut back by 1 base and J by 9 bases. CDR3 DNA: TGTGCCAGCAGCTTAGGGACTAGCGGGAGGACTGAGCAGTTCTTC. As protein: CASSLGTSGRTEQFF.

The V and J genes are TRBV11-2 and TRBJ1-3, with 7 bases identical to TRBD1. This CDR3 comprises 15 residues. With V trimmed by 2 bases and J by 4 bases, 5 bases remained unmatched. The germline CDR1 and CDR2 sequences are SGHAT and FQNNGV. The CDR3 coding sequence is TGTGCCAGCAGCTTAACAGGGGCGAAGGGAAACACCATATATTTT. It encodes CASSLTGAKGNTIYF.

The chain has TRBV7-2 and TRBJ2-5, with D possibly TRBD2 on 6 matching bases. The germline V gene has CDR1 SGHTA and CDR2 FQGNSA. The CDR3 has 15 residues. Between the trimmed V and J ends, which lost 0 bases and 5 bases, there was a span of 13 bases. The CDR3 DNA reads TGTGCCAGCAGCTTAGCCGTGCGGGGAGGCGAGACCCAGTACTTC. Translating gives CASSLAVRGGETQYF.

In its sample, this clone was seen a few times. This sequence joins TRBV10-2 and TRBJ1-5; D is possibly TRBD1 (5 bases). Deletions cut 3 bases from V and 0 bases from J, with 9 bases between. The CDR3 spans 15 residues. Germline V CDR1 and CDR2: WSHSY, SAAADI. The CDR3 DNA reads TGCGCCAGCAGTGACGGGGGAATTAGCAATCAGCCCCAGCATTTT. Translated, it gives CASSDGGISNQPQHF.